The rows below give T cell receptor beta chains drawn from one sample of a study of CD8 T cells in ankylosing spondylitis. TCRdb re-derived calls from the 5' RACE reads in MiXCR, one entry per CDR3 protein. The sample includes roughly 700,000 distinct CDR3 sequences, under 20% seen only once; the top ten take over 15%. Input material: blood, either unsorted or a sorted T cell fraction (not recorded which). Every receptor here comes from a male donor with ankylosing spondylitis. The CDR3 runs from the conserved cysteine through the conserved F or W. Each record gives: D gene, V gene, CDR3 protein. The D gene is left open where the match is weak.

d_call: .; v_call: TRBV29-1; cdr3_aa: CSVKGLVSTDTQYF
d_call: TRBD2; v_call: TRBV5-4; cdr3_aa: CASSLKWLAGAADTQYF
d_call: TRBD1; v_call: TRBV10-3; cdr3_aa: CAIRGTGEVGAFF
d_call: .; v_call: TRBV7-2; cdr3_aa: CASSLYKYGAEQFF
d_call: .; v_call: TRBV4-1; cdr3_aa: CASSQGVWEGVNTEAFF
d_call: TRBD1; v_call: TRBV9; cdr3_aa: CASSVDWTGNAFF
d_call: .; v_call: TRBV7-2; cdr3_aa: CASSLQGINQPQHF
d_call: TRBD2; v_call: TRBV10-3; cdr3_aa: CAIGLAGNSYEQYF
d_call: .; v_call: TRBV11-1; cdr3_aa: CASSRPLERGSGANVLTF
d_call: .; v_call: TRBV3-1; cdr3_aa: CASSQVAIEETQYF
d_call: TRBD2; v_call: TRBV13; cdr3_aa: CASSLRGSGQETQYF
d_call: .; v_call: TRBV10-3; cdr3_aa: CAIRDRSSSYEQYF
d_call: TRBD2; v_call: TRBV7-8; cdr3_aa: CASSLGLAGGPVYSYNEQFF
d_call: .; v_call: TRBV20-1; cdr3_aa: CSAPQGSTDTQYF
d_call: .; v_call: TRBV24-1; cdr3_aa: CATSIGGKETQYF
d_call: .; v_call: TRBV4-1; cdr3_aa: CASRKPTGGDVYGYTF
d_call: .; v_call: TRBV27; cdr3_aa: CASSPSGLTYEQYF
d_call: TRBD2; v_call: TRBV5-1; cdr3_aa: CASSTGALLAEKHNEQFF
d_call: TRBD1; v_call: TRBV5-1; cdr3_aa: CASTTGGGNEKLFF
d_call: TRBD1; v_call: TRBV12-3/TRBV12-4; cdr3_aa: CASSSGFSGTGETQYF
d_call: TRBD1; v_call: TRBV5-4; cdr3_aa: CASSLTGQGTYNEQFF
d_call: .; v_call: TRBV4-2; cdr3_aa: CASSQSSGPYTEAFF
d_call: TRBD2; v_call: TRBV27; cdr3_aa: CASSASGSSYEQYF
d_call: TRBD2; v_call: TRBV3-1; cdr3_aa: CASSRTSGGLGTGELFF
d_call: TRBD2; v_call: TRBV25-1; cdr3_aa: CASSLSGGVQETQYF
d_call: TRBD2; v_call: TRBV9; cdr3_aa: CASSVALAGGDTQYF
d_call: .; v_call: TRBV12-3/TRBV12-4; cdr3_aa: CASSSGDSGANVLIF
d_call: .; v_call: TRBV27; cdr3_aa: CASRGLDPRWGYEQYF
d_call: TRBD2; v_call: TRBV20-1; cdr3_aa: CSASVGLAGVRATYNEQFF